The rows below give T cell receptor beta chains drawn from one sample of a study of regulatory T cells in long-lasting Graves disease. Each CDR3 protein is one row after TCRdb ran MiXCR on the multiplex PCR reads. This table has 400,000 to 500,000 distinct CDR3 sequences, 14% to 15% appearing once. These same records also appear under a second study, on T cells in Graves' hyperthyroidism and ophthalmopathy.

This sample comprised peripheral blood mononuclear cells (PBMCs), obtained at new diagnosis, from a patient treated with antithyroid drugs. These receptor sequences come from a woman in her thirties with Graves disease. CDR3s include the opening cysteine and the closing phenylalanine or tryptophan. A D gene is named only where the DNA matches it firmly. Clone sizes are given selectively: once, few, many, or a class where the clone is expanded.

v_gene	d_gene	abundance	j_gene	CDR3nt	CDR3aa
TRBV6-2/TRBV6-3	TRBD2	-	TRBJ2-7	TGTGCCAGCAGTTACTCGTCCCTAGCGGTCCCCTACGAGCAGTACTTC	CASSYSSLAVPYEQYF
TRBV3-1	-	many	TRBJ2-2	TGTGCCAGCAGCCAGGGGACTTTCACCGGGGAGCTGTTTTTT	CASSQGTFTGELFF
TRBV2	-	many	TRBJ2-7	TGTGCCAGCAGTGTGGGAGTTCGGCCCTACGAGCAGTACTTC	CASSVGVRPYEQYF
TRBV10-3	TRBD2	-	TRBJ2-2	TGTGCCATCAGTGAGGGGGCGGGAGTAGCCCCCGGGGAGCTGTTTTTT	CAISEGAGVAPGELFF
TRBV27	TRBD2	-	TRBJ2-3	TGTGCCAGCAGTTTCCCAGGGACTACCACAGATACGCAGTATTTT	CASSFPGTTTDTQYF
TRBV9	TRBD1	few	TRBJ2-3	TGTGCCAGCAGCGGGTCCCTTACAGGGGGCAGCACAGATACGCAGTATTTT	CASSGSLTGGSTDTQYF
TRBV4-1	-	once	TRBJ2-1	TGCGCCAGCAGCCAAGCGGGGGCTTCCTACAATGAGCAGTTCTTC	CASSQAGASYNEQFF
TRBV9	TRBD2	many	TRBJ2-3	TGTGCCAGCAGCGCCCGGCAGGGTAGCGGGAGTTATATAGATACGCAGTATTTT	CASSARQGSGSYIDTQYF
TRBV11-2	-	many	TRBJ2-7	TGTGCCAGCAGCTTATTGCACGAGCAGTACTTC	CASSLLHEQYF
TRBV18	-	many	TRBJ2-3	TGTGCCAGCTCACCCGCCCTGAGAGGAGACGCAGATACGCAGTATTTT	CASSPALRGDADTQYF
TRBV20-1	TRBD2	-	TRBJ2-3	TGCAGTGCTAGAGACCTACTAGCGGGAGAATATACGCAGTATTTT	CSARDLLAGEYTQYF
TRBV4-1	-	many	TRBJ1-2	TGCGCCAGCAGCCAAGATGCGGGGAACCGCTATGGCTACACCTTC	CASSQDAGNRYGYTF
TRBV14	TRBD2	many	TRBJ2-7	TGTGCCAGCAGCCTGTCCGGGGGGGTCTACGAGCAGTACTTC	CASSLSGGVYEQYF
TRBV28	TRBD2	many	TRBJ2-7	TGTGCCAGCAGTTTAGCCATTCGAGCGGGAGGGAGTTACGAGCAGTACTTC	CASSLAIRAGGSYEQYF
TRBV5-1	-	many	TRBJ2-7	TGCGCCAGCAGCTTGGGGGACTCGAACGAGCAGTACTTC	CASSLGDSNEQYF
TRBV6-5	-	few	TRBJ1-1	TGTGCCAGCAGTTACAACCAAGGGCAAGAAGCTTTCTTT	CASSYNQGQEAFF
TRBV5-4	TRBD2	many	TRBJ2-3	TGTGCCAGCAGCCAAAGAGCGGGAGTCGGAATCACAGATACGCAGTATTTT	CASSQRAGVGITDTQYF
TRBV12-3/TRBV12-4	TRBD1	many	TRBJ2-5	TGTGCCAGCAGCCGCCTCGGACAGGACAGCCAAGAGACCCAGTACTTC	CASSRLGQDSQETQYF
TRBV7-2	TRBD1	-	TRBJ2-2	TGTGCCAGCCGTATTTTCAGGGGGCTTCCGAACACCGGGGAGCTGTTTTTT	CASRIFRGLPNTGELFF
TRBV4-2	-	-	TRBJ1-2	TGTGCCAGCAGCCAAGATCGTGGTATAGGGGATAACTATGGCTACACCTTC	CASSQDRGIGDNYGYTF
TRBV27	-	many	TRBJ2-5	TGTGCCAGCAGTTTATCGCAGAGCCCCCAAGAGACCCAGTACTTC	CASSLSQSPQETQYF
TRBV11-3	-	-	TRBJ2-4	TGTGCCAGCAGCTTGAGGCAGGCGCTAGCCAAAAACATTCAGTACTTC	CASSLRQALAKNIQYF
TRBV28	TRBD2	many	TRBJ2-7	TGTGCCAGCAGTTTACTGGGAGGGCCCTCCTACGAGCAGTACTTC	CASSLLGGPSYEQYF